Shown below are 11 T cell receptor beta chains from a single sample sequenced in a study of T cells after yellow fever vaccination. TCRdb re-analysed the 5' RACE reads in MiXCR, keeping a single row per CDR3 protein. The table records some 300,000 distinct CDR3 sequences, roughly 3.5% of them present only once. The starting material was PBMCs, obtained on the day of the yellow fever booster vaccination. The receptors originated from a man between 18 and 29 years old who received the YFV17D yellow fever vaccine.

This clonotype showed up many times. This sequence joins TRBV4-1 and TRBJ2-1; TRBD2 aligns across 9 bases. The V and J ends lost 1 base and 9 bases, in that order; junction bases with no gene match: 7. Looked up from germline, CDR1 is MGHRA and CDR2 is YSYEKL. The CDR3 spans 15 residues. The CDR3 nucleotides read TGCGCCAGCAGCCAAGGAACGGGACTAGCTGGTGAGCAGTTCTTC. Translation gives CASSQGTGLAGEQFF.

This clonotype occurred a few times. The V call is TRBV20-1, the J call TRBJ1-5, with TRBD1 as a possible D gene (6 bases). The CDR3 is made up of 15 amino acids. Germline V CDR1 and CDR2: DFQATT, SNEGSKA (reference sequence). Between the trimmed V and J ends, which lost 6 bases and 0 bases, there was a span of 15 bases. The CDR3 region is CSAAGRTDSNQPQHF. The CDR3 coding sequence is TGCAGTGCCGCGGGACGGACAGATAGCAATCAGCCCCAGCATTTT.

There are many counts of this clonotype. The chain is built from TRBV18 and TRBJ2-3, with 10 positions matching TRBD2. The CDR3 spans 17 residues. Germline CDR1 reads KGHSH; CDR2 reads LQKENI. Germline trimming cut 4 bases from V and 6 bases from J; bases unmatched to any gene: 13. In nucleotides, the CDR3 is TGTGCCAGCTCACGATTCACTAGCGGGGCTAAGGTGGATACGCAGTATTTT. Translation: CASSRFTSGAKVDTQYF.

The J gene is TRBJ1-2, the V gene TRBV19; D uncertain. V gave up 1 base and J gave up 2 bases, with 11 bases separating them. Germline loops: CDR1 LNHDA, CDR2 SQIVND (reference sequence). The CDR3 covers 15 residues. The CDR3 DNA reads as TGTGCCAGTAGTATAGGAGGACTTTCCAACTATGGCTACACCTTC. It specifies CASSIGGLSNYGYTF.

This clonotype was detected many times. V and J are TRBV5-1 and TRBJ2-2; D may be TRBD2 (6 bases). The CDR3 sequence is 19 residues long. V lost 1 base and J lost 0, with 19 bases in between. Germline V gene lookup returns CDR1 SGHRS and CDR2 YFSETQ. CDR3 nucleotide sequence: TGCGCCAGCAGCTTGCAATGGCTGGGGGGACGGACGAACACCGGGGAGCTGTTTTTT. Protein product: CASSLQWLGGRTNTGELFF.

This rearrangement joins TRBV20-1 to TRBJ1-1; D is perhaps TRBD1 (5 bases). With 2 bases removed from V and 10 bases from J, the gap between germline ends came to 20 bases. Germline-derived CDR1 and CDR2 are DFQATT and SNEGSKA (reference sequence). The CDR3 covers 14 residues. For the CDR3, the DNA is TGCAGTGCTAGACACCCCCCGGGGGATCTCGGAGCTTTCTTT. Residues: CSARHPPGDLGAFF.

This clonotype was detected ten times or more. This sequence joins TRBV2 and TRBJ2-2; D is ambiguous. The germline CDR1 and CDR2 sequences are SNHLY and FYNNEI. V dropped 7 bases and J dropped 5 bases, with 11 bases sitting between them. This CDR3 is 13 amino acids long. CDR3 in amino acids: CASTAGGTGELFF. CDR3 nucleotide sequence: TGTGCCAGCACTGCAGGCGGAACCGGGGAGCTGTTTTTT. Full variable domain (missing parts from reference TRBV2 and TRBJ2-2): EPEVTQTPSHQVTQMGQEVILRCVPISNHLYFYWYRQILGQKVEFLVSFYNNEISEKSEIFDDQFSVERPDGSNFTLKIRSTKLEDSAMYFCASTAGGTGELFFGEGSRLTVL.

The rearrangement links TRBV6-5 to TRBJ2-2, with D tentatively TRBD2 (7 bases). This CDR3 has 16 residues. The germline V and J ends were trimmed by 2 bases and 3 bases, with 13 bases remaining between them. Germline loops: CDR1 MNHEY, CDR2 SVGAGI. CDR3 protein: CASSYGGGGYTGELFF. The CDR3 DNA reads TGTGCCAGCAGTTACGGAGGGGGGGGCTACACCGGGGAGCTGTTTTTT.

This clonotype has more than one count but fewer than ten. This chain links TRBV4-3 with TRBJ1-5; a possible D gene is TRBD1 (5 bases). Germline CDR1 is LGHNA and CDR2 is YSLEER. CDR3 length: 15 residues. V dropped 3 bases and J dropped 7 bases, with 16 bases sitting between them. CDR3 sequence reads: CASSQAFSGGQPQHF. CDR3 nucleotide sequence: TGCGCCAGCAGCCAGGCCTTCAGCGGGGGGCAGCCCCAGCATTTT.

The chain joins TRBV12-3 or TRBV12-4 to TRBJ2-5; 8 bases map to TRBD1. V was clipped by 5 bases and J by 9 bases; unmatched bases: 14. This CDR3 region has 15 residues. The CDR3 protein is CASSPTDRAVVAQYF. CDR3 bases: TGTGCCAGCAGTCCTACGGACAGGGCGGTGGTGGCCCAGTACTTC.

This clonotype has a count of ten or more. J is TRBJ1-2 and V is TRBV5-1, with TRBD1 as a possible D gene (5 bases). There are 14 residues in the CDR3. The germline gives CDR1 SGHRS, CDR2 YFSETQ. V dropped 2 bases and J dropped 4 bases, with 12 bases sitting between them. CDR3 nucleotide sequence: TGCGCCAGCAGCTTAGGGGACTCTACCTATGGCTACACCTTC. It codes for CASSLGDSTYGYTF.